This T cell receptor beta chain is drawn from a study of T cells in Graves' hyperthyroidism and ophthalmopathy. At the level of the study: Once the initial diagnosis was made, peripheral blood was obtained before any treatment.

Trimming cost V 4 bases and J 7 bases, with 13 bases left between them. The CDR3 length is 13 residues. Germline loops: CDR1 SGHAT, CDR2 FQNNGV. This clonotype was detected many times. The investigators amplified TCR beta CDR3 regions from RNA transcripts. First-round RT-PCR targeting the TCR CDR3 was performed with the HTBI primer set. TCRdb called the multiplex PCR reads again in MiXCR, with one record for every CDR3 protein. The top ten clones hold 4% to 6.5% of a sample with a few hundred thousand distinct CDR3 sequences, roughly an eighth of them seen once. The genes are TRBV11-2 and TRBJ2-5; the D call may be TRBD1 or TRBD2 (5 bases each). The TCR originated in a woman in her late teens or twenties with Graves' hyperthyroidism. Source material: blood. The CDR3 is CASSSRGLGTQYF. The CDR3 coding sequence is TGTGCCAGCAGCTCCCGGGGCCTTGGGACCCAGTACTTC.